Shown below are 8 T cell receptor beta chains from a single sample sequenced in a study of T-cell memory formation after mild COVID-19. TCRdb fed the 5' RACE reads into MiXCR, producing one record per CDR3 protein. The repertoire holds roughly 140,000 distinct CDR3 sequences, with 14% as singletons. What was sequenced was PBMCs or a T cell subset sorted from them (not recorded which). The receptors stem from an adult woman who had mild COVID-19 (a few samples of this study predate the infection). Cell type and time point are not known.

V and J are TRBV27 and TRBJ2-1, with 7 bases fitting TRBD2. The CDR3 loop spans 15 amino acids. Germline trimming cut 7 bases from V and 6 bases from J; bases unmatched to any gene: 12. CDR1 is MNHEY and CDR2 is SMNVEV in the germline V gene (reference sequence). The CDR3 is CASNFGVGGGNEQFF. The CDR3 DNA sequence: TGTGCCAGCAATTTCGGTGTCGGCGGGGGCAATGAGCAGTTCTTC.

J is TRBJ1-2 and V is TRBV3-1, with D perhaps TRBD1 (5 bases). Germline CDR1 reads LGHDT; CDR2 reads YNNKEL (reference sequence). Trimming removed 3 bases from V and 2 bases from J, with 13 bases in between. The CDR3 totals 15 residues. The CDR3 loop is CASSHSPPGNYGYTF. Here the CDR3 DNA reads TGTGCCAGCAGCCACTCCCCCCCAGGGAACTATGGCTACACCTTC. The full variable domain, completed using reference TRBV3-1 and TRBJ1-2, is DTAVSQTPKYLVTQMGNDKSIKCEQNLGHDTMYWYKQDSKKFLKIMFSYNNKELIINETVPNRFSPKSPDKAHLNLHINSLELGDSAVYFCASSHSPPGNYGYTFGSGTRLTVV.

The chain is built from TRBV24-1 and TRBJ2-2; 11 positions match TRBD2. CDR1 is KGHDR, CDR2 SFDVKD, per germline. J was trimmed by 4 bases and V by 5 bases; bases with no gene match: 11. The CDR3 loop spans 18 amino acids. The CDR3, as DNA: TGTGCCACCAGTGGCGTACCCCTAGCGGGAGGTTTCACCGGGGAGCTGTTTTTT. The encoded protein is CATSGVPLAGGFTGELFF.

J is TRBJ1-4 and V is TRBV24-1; 8 bases align to TRBD1. The J segment lost 7 bases and the V segment lost 3 bases, leaving 9 bases of the junction unmatched. This CDR3 region has 16 residues. Germline V gives CDR1 KGHDR, CDR2 SFDVKD. CDR3 bases: TGTGCCACCAGTGATCGTTCCGGGACAGGCTCTGAAAAACTGTTTTTT. The encoded protein is CATSDRSGTGSEKLFF.

This clonotype was counted only a few times. J is TRBJ2-1 and V is TRBV7-9; unclear D gene. CDR1 and CDR2 (germline): SEHNR, FQNEAQ (reference sequence). The V end was cut by 5 bases, the J end by 8 bases, with 10 bases between. This CDR3 is built from 12 residues. The CDR3 DNA reads TGTGCCAGCAGCCCGGTTTCGGATGAGCAGTTCTTC. Amino acid sequence: CASSPVSDEQFF.

This rearrangement joins TRBV9 to TRBJ2-7; 8 bases fit TRBD2. V trimming: 4 bases; J trimming: 4 bases; junction bases outside the gene matches: 13. Germline CDR1 reads SGDLS; CDR2 reads YYNGEE. This CDR3 is built from 16 residues. The CDR3 loop reads CASSNHGAGGTYEQYF. The CDR3 nucleotides read TGTGCCAGCAGCAATCACGGGGCGGGAGGCACTTACGAGCAGTACTTC. Variable domain in full (rest from reference TRBV9 and TRBJ2-7): DSGVTQTPKHLITATGQRVTLRCSPRSGDLSVYWYQQSLDQGLQFLIQYYNGEERAKGNILERFSAQQFPDLHSELNLSSLELGDSALYFCASSNHGAGGTYEQYFGPGTRLTVT.

A few counts support this clonotype. The rearrangement uses TRBV27 and TRBJ2-7; TRBD1 might be the D (5 bases). V was clipped by 3 bases and J by 0 bases, with 9 bases between them. CDR1 is MNHEY and CDR2 is SMNVEV in the germline V gene (reference sequence). This CDR3 spans 14 amino acids. The CDR3 is CASSLYRNSYEQYF. The CDR3 DNA sequence: TGTGCCAGCAGTTTGTACAGGAACTCCTACGAGCAGTACTTC.

The chain is built from TRBV6-5 and TRBJ2-3; the D gene is possibly TRBD2 (5 bases). This CDR3 has 14 residues. Germline V gene sequence: CDR1 MNHEY, CDR2 SVGAGI. The V and J ends lost 7 bases and 3 bases respectively, with 14 bases between them. The CDR3 spells CASTTFGDTDTQYF. The CDR3, as DNA: TGTGCCAGCACCACTTTCGGGGATACAGATACGCAGTATTTT.